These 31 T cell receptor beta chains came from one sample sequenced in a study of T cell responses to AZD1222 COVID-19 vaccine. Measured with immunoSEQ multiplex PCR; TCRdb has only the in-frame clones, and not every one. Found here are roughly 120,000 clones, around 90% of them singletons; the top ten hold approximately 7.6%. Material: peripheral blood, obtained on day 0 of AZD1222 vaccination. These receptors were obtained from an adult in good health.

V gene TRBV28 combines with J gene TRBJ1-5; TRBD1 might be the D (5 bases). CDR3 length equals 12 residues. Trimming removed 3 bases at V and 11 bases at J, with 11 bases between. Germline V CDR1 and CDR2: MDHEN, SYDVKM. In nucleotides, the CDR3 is TGTGCCAGCAGTTTCAGGGTCCGGACCCAGCATTTT. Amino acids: CASSFRVRTQHF.

CDR3 DNA sequence: TGTGCCACCGTAACGACAGCTGACTCCTACGAGCAGTACTTC. Residues: CATVTTADSYEQYF. V and J are TRBV6-5 and TRBJ2-7, with D possibly TRBD1 on 5 matching bases. CDR3 size: 14 residues. Between the trimmed V and J ends, which lost 10 bases and 0 bases, there was a span of 16 bases. Germline assignment: CDR1 MNHEY and CDR2 SVGAGI.

CDR3 in amino acids: CSAGGIGHYTF. The CDR3 nucleotides are TGCAGTGCTGGGGGGATAGGGCACTACACCTTC. The chain has TRBV20-1 and TRBJ1-2; weak D call: TRBD1 (5 bases). The CDR3 contains 11 residues. The germline CDR1 and CDR2 sequences are DFQATT and SNEGSKA (reference sequence). V was cut by 5 bases and J by 10 bases, with 14 bases left in between.

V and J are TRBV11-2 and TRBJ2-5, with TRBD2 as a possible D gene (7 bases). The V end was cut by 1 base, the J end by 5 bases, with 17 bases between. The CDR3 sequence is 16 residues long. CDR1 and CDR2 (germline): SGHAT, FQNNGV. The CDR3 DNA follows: TGTGCCAGCAGCTTAGGGGGAGGGGGGTATCGGGAGACCCAGTACTTC. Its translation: CASSLGGGGYRETQYF.

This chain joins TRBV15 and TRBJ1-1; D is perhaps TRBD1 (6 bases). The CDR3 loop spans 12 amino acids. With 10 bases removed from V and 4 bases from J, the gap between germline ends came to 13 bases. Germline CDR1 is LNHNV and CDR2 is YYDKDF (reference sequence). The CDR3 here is CAIQQGGTEAFF. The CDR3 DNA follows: TGTGCCATCCAACAGGGAGGCACTGAAGCTTTCTTT.

The CDR3 sequence: CASSPNEGYNSPLHF. In DNA form, the CDR3 reads TGTGCCAGCAGCCCGAATGAAGGTTATAATTCACCCCTCCACTTT. The chain recombines TRBV11-1 with TRBJ1-6; D remains ambiguous. This CDR3 is built from 15 residues. Germline V gene lookup returns CDR1 SGHAT and CDR2 FQDESV (reference sequence). V dropped 5 bases and J dropped 4 bases, with 12 bases sitting between them.

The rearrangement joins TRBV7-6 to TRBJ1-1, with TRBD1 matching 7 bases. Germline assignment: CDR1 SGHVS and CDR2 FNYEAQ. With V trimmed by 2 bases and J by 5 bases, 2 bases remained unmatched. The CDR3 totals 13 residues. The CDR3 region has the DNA TGTGCCAGCAGCTTAACAGGGGTAACTGAAGCTTTCTTT. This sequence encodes CASSLTGVTEAFF.

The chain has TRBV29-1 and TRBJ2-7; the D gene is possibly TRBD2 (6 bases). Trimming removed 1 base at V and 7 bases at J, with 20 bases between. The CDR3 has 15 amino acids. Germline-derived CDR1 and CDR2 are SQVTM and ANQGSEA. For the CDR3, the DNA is TGCAGCGTTGAAGTCCGGCGCCCATGGGCGGGGGAGCAGTACTTC. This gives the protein CSVEVRRPWAGEQYF.

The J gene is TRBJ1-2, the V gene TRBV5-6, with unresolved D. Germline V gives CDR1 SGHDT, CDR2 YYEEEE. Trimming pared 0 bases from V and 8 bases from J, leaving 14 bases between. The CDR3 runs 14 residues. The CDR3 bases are TGTGCCAGCAGCTTGGCCGGTAGTGAGTGGGGCTACACCTTC. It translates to CASSLAGSEWGYTF. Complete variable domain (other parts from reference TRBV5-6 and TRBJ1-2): DAGVTQSPTHLIKTRGQQVTLRCSPKSGHDTVSWYQQALGQGPQFIFQYYEEEERQRGNFPDRFSGHQFPNYSSELNVNALLLGDSALYLCASSLAGSEWGYTFGSGTRLTVV.

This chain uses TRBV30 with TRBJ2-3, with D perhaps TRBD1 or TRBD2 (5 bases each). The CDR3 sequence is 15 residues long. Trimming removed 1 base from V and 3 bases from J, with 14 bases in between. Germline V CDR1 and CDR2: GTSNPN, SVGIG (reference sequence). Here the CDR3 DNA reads TGTGCCTGGAGTGACCGGACCTGGGGGACAGATACGCAGTATTTT. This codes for CAWSDRTWGTDTQYF.

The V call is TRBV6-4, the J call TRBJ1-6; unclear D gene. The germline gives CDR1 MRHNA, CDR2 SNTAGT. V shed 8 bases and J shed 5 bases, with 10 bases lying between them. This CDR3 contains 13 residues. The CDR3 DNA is TGTGCCAGCTCTCAACGGAATAATTCACCCCTCCACTTT. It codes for CASSQRNNSPLHF.

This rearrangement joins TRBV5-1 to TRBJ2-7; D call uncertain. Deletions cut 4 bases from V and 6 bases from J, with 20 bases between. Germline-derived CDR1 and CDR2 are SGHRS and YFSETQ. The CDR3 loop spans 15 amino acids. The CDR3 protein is CASSLLAKVPPEQYF. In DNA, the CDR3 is TGCGCCAGCAGCCTCTTAGCAAAGGTCCCTCCCGAGCAGTACTTC.

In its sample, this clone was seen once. CDR3 DNA sequence: TGTGCCAGCAGTTACTCGGAGGGGGCGTATGAAAAACTGTTTTTT. It codes for CASSYSEGAYEKLFF. This chain uses TRBV6-5 with TRBJ1-4; 7 bases match TRBD1. CDR3 length: 15 residues. Trimming took 0 bases from V and 6 from J; bases not matched to a gene: 4. CDR1 and CDR2 (germline): MNHEY, SVGAGI.

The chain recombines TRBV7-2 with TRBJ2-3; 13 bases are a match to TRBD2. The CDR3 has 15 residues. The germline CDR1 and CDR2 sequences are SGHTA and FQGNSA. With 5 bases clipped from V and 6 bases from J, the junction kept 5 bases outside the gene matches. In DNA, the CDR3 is TGTGCCAGCAGCCCAGGACTAGCGGGGGACGATACGCAGTATTTT. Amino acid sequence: CASSPGLAGDDTQYF.

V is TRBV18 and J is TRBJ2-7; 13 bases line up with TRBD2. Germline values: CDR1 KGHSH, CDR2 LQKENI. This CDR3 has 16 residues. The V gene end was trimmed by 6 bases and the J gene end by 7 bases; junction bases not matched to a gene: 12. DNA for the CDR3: TGTGCCAGCTCCCCCGGGACTAGCGGGGCTGCACGGGAGCAGTACTTC. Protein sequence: CASSPGTSGAAREQYF.

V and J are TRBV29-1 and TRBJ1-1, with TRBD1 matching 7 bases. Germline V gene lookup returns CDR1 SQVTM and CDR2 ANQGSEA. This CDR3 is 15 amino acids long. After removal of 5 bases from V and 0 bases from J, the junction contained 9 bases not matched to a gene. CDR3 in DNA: TGCAGCGTTAGGGAACAGGGGTGGATGAACACTGAAGCTTTCTTT. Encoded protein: CSVREQGWMNTEAFF.

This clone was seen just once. The CDR3 region is CASSRTGESGTQYF. In DNA, the CDR3 is TGCGCCAGCAGCAGGACAGGGGAATCTGGGACCCAGTACTTC. The gene calls are TRBV5-1 and TRBJ2-5; the match to TRBD1 covers 9 bases. This CDR3 has 14 amino acids. Unmatched junction bases numbered 8, after V lost 4 bases and J lost 7 bases. Germline CDR1 and CDR2: SGHRS and YFSETQ.

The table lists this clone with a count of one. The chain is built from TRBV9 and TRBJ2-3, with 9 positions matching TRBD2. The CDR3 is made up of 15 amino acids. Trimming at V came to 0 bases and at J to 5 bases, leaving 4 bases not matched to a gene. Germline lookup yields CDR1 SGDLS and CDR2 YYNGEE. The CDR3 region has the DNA TGTGCCAGCAGCGTAGAGCGGGGGGTCGGAGATACGCAGTATTTT. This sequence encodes CASSVERGVGDTQYF.

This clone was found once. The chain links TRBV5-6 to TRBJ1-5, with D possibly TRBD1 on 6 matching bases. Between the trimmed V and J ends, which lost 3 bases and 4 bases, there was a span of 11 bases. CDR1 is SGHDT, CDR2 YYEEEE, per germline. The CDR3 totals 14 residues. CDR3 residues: CASSYGQPNQPQHF. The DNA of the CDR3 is TGTGCCAGCAGCTATGGACAGCCTAATCAGCCCCAGCATTTT.

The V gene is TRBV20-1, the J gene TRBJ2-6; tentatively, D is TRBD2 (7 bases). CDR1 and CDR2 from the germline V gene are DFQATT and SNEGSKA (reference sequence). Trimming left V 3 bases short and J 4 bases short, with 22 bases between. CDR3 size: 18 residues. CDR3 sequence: CSASGYLRGAEGANVLTF. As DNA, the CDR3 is TGCAGTGCTAGTGGCTACCTTCGGGGGGCCGAAGGGGCCAACGTCCTGACTTTC.

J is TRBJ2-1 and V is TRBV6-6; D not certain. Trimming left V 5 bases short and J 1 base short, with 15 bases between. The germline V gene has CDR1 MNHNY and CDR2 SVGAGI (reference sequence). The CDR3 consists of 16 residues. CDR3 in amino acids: CASSRFGVDSYNEQFF. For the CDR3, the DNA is TGTGCCAGCAGTCGATTCGGAGTGGATTCCTACAATGAGCAGTTCTTC.

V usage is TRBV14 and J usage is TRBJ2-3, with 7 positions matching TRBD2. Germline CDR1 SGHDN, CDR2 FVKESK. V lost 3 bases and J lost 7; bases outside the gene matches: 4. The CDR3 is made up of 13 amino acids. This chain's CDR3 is CASSQWEGNTQYF. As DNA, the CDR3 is TGTGCCAGCAGCCAGTGGGAGGGAAATACGCAGTATTTT.

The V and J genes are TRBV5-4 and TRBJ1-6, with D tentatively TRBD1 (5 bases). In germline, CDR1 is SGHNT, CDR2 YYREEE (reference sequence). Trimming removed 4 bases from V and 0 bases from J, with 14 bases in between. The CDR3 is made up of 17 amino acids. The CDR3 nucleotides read TGTGCCAGCAGCAAGGGAGACAGCGGCTCCTATAATTCACCCCTCCACTTT. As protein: CASSKGDSGSYNSPLHF.

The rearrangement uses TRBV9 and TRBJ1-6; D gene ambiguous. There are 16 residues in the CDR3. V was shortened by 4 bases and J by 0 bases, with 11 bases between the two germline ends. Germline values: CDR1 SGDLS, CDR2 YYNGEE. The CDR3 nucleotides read TGTGCCAGCAGCCCCATGGGGAGCTCCTATAATTCACCCCTCCACTTT. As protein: CASSPMGSSYNSPLHF.

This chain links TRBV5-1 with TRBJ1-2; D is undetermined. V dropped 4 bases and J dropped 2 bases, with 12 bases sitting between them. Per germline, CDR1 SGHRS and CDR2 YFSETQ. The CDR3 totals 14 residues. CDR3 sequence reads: CASSPGEENYGYTF. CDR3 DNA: TGCGCCAGCAGCCCGGGAGAAGAGAACTATGGCTACACCTTC.

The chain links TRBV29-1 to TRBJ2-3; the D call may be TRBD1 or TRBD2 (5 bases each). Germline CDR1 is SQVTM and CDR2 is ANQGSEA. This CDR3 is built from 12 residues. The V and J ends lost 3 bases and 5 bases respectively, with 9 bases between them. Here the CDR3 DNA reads TGCAGCGTTGAGTGGGGGAAAGATACGCAGTATTTT. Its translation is CSVEWGKDTQYF.

The DNA for the CDR3 is TGTGCCAGCAGCCTCGGCGTTGGGCAGTATTTT. It encodes CASSLGVGQYF. The chain links TRBV7-2 to TRBJ2-3; D call uncertain. CDR1 is SGHTA, CDR2 FQGNSA, per germline. V lost 5 bases and J lost 11, with 11 bases in between. The CDR3 sequence is 11 residues long.

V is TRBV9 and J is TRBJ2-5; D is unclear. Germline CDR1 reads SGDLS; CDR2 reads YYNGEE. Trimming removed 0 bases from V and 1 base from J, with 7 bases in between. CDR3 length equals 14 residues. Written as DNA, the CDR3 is TGTGCCAGCAGCGTAGGGTACCTCCAAGAGACCCAGTACTTC. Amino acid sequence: CASSVGYLQETQYF.

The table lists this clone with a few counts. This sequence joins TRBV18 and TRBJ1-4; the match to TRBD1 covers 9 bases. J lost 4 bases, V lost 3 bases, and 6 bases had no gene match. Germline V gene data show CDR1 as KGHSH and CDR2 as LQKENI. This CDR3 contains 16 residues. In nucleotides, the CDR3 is TGTGCCAGCTCACCCTCTGACAGGGGGTATAATGAAAAACTGTTTTTT. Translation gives CASSPSDRGYNEKLFF.

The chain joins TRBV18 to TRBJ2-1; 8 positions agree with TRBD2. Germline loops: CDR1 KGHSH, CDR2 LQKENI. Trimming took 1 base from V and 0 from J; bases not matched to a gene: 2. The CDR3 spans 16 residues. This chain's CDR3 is CASSPRLAGSYNEQFF. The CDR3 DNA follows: TGTGCCAGCTCACCACGCCTAGCGGGCTCCTACAATGAGCAGTTCTTC. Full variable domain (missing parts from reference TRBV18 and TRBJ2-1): NAGVMQNPRHLVRRRGQEARLRCSPMKGHSHVYWYRQLPEEGLKFMVYLQKENIIDESGMPKERFSAEFPKEGPSILRIQQVVRGDSAAYFCASSPRLAGSYNEQFFGPGTRLTVL.

The CDR3 DNA reads TGTGCCAGCACCCCGGGGTCGAACACCGGGGAGCTGTTTTTT. Translated: CASTPGSNTGELFF. The chain carries TRBV7-8 and TRBJ2-2; possibly TRBD2 for D (5 bases). CDR1 is SGHVS, CDR2 FQNEAQ, per germline. Trimming cost V 7 bases and J 0 bases, with 9 bases left between them. The CDR3 is made up of 14 amino acids. The full variable domain, rest sourced from reference TRBV7-8 and TRBJ2-2, is GAGVSQSPRYKVAKRGQDVALRCDPISGHVSLFWYQQALGQGPEFLTYFQNEAQLDKSGLPSDRFFAERPEGSVSTLKIQRTQQEDSAVYLCASTPGSNTGELFFGEGSRLTVL.